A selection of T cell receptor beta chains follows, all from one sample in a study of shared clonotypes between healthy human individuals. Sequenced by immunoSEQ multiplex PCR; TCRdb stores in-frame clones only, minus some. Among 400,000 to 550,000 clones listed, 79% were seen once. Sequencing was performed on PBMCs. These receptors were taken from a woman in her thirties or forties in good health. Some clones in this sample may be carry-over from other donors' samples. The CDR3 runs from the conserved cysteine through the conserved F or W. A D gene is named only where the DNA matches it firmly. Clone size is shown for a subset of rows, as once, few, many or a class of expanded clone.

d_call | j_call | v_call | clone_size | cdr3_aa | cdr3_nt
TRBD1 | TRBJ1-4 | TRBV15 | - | CATSRSWDSPGEKLFF | TGTGCCACCAGCAGATCCTGGGACAGTCCGGGCGAAAAACTGTTTTTT
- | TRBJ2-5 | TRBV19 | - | CASSIARGAGEETQYF | TGTGCCAGTAGTATAGCTAGAGGGGCAGGTGAAGAGACCCAGTACTTC
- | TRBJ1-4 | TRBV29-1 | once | CSATGSGNEKLFF | TGCAGCGCTACAGGGTCGGGTAATGAAAAACTGTTTTTT
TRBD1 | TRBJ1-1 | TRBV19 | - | CASSIFLRGGWADPRNTEAFF | TGTGCCAGTAGTATTTTCTTGAGAGGGGGCTGGGCCGACCCACGAAACACTGAAGCTTTCTTT
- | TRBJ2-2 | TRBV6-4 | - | CASSDSVGVGELFF | TGTGCCAGCAGTGACTCGGTAGGGGTCGGGGAGCTGTTTTTT
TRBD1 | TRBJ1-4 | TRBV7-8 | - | CASSPLGQGNEKLFF | TGTGCCAGCAGCCCCCTAGGACAGGGGAATGAAAAACTGTTTTTT
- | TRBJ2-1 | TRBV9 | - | CASSISGRGREQFF | TGTGCCAGCAGCATCTCAGGGCGGGGGCGTGAGCAGTTCTTC
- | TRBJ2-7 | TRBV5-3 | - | CARNPWRQYEQYF | TGTGCCAGAAACCCGTGGAGACAATACGAGCAGTACTTC
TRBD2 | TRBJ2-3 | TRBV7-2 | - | CASSLGGLATSTDTQYF | TGTGCCAGCAGCTTAGGGGGACTAGCTACGAGCACAGATACGCAGTATTTT
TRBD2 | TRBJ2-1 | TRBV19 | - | CASSIGTSGRTYNEQFF | TGTGCCAGTAGTATAGGGACTAGCGGGAGGACTTACAATGAGCAGTTCTTC
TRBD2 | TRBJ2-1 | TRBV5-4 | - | CASSSTTGLAGHEQFF | TGTGCCAGCAGCTCTACTACGGGACTAGCGGGACATGAGCAGTTCTTC
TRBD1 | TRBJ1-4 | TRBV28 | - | CASSAAGGLNLEKLFF | TGTGCCAGCAGCGCAGCAGGGGGGTTAAACCTTGAAAAACTGTTTTTT
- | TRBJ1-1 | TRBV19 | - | CASIIHGTTEAFF | TGTGCCAGTATAATCCATGGGACGACTGAAGCTTTCTTT
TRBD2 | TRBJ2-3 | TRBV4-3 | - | CASSQDPGLASTDTQYF | TGCGCCAGCAGCCAAGACCCGGGACTAGCAAGCACAGATACGCAGTATTTT
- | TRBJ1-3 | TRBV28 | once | CASTVGTERNTIYF | TGTGCCAGCACCGTGGGAACAGAAAGAAACACCATATATTTT
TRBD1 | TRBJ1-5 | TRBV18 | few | CASSQGASNQPQHF | TGTGCCAGCTCACAGGGGGCGAGCAATCAGCCCCAGCATTTT
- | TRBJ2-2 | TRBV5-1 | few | CASRVHGGDGELFF | TGCGCCAGCAGAGTCCACGGGGGTGACGGGGAGCTGTTTTTT
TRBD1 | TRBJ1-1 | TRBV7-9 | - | CASSPPVVGQVINTEAFF | TGTGCCAGCAGCCCACCAGTGGTCGGACAGGTGATTAACACCGAAGCTTTCTTT
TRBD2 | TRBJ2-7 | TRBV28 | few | CASTIAGVGSYEQYF | TGTGCCAGCACCATAGCGGGAGTTGGATCCTACGAGCAGTACTTC
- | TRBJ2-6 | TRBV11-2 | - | CASSLILWPPGANVLTF | TGTGCCAGCAGCTTAATCTTATGGCCCCCTGGGGCCAACGTCCTGACTTTC
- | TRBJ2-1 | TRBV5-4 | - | CASSGEPGVNEQFF | TGTGCCAGCAGCGGGGAACCAGGGGTCAATGAGCAGTTCTTC
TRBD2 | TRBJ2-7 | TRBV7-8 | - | CASSGRRGRAGEQYF | TGTGCCAGCAGCGGCCGACGCGGGAGGGCCGGGGAGCAGTACTTC
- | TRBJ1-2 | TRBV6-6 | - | CASTQRARGSYGYTF | TGTGCCAGCACCCAACGGGCCCGGGGCAGCTATGGCTACACCTTC
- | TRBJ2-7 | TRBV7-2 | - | CASSFLYEQYF | TGTGCCAGCAGCTTTCTCTACGAGCAGTACTTC
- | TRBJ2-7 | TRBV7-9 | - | CASSPWTPEQYF | TGTGCCAGCAGCCCGTGGACCCCTGAGCAGTACTTC
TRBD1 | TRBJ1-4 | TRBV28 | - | CASSSPRSGTGLDEKLFF | TGTGCCAGCAGTTCCCCGCGGTCCGGGACAGGGTTAGATGAAAAACTGTTTTTT
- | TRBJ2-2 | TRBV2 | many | CASSERGRNTGELFF | TGTGCCAGCAGTGAAAGGGGCCGGAACACCGGGGAGCTGTTTTTT
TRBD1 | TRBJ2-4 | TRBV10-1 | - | CASSDFGQGADIQYF | TGCGCCAGCAGTGACTTCGGCCAGGGGGCCGACATTCAGTACTTC
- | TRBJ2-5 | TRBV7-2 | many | CASSLGVAETQYF | TGTGCCAGCAGCTTAGGGGTTGCGGAGACCCAGTACTTC
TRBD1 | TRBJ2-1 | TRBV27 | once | CASNRGSSVYNEQFF | TGTGCCAGCAACAGGGGTTCTTCCGTCTACAATGAGCAGTTCTTC
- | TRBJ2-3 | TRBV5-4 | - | CASSLDTFTDTQYF | TGTGCCAGCAGCTTGGACACATTCACAGATACGCAGTATTTT
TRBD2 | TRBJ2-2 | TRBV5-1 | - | CASSLVRGWTQSKDTGELFF | TGCGCCAGCAGCTTGGTGCGGGGGTGGACCCAGTCGAAGGACACCGGGGAGCTGTTTTTT
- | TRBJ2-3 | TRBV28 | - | CASRGLSVYTQYF | TGTGCCAGCAGGGGGCTGTCAGTGTATACGCAGTATTTT
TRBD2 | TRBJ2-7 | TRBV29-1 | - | CSVVTSGSYEQYF | TGCAGCGTTGTGACTAGCGGGAGCTACGAGCAGTACTTC
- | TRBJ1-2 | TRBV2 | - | CASSLRGPIYGYTF | TGTGCCAGCAGTTTACGGGGCCCAATCTATGGCTACACCTTC
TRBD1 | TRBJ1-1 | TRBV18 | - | CDSSPMGTGGDTEAFF | TGTGACAGCTCACCCATGGGGACAGGGGGGGATACTGAAGCTTTCTTT
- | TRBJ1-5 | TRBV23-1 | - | CASTRQTGNQPQHF | TGCGCCAGCACACGACAGACAGGCAATCAGCCCCAGCATTTT
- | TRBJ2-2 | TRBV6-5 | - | CASSYNTGTNTGELFF | TGTGCCAGCAGTTACAACACAGGGACCAACACCGGGGAGCTGTTTTTT
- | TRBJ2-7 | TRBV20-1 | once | CRSRGAQYF | TGCAGGTCCCGAGGGGCGCAGTACTTC
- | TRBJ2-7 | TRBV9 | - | CASSIGRNSYEQYF | TGTGCCAGCAGCATTGGACGGAACTCCTACGAGCAGTACTTC
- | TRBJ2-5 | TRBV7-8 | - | CASTPELGVETQYF | TGTGCCAGCACCCCAGAGTTGGGGGTAGAGACCCAGTACTTC
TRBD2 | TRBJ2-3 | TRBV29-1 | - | CSATSGSGTDTQYF | TGCAGCGCAACTAGCGGGAGCGGCACAGATACGCAGTATTTT
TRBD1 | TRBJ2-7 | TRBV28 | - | CASSGTGTSYEQYF | TGTGCCAGCAGTGGGACAGGGACCTCCTACGAGCAGTACTTC
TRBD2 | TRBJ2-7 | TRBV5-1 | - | CASSPAGGKPYEQYF | TGCGCCAGCAGCCCCGCGGGAGGAAAGCCCTACGAGCAGTACTTC
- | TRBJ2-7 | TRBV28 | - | CASSLPNAGAYEQYF | TGTGCCAGCAGTTTACCTAATGCGGGCGCCTACGAGCAGTACTTC
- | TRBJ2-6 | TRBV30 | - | CAWRGYRVSSGANVLTF | TGTGCCTGGAGGGGGTACAGGGTTTCCTCTGGGGCCAACGTCCTGACTTTC
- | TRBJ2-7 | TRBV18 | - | CASSPTRTTVNYEQYF | TGTGCCAGCTCTCCAACTAGGACCACCGTGAACTACGAGCAGTACTTC
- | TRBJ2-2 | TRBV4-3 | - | CASSQDRVADTGELFF | TGCGCCAGCAGCCAAGATCGAGTAGCAGACACCGGGGAGCTGTTTTTT
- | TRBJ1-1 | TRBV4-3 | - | CASSPDRSNTEAFF | TGCGCCAGCAGCCCCGACAGGTCTAACACTGAAGCTTTCTTT
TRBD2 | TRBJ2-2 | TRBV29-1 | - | CSVEGVAGAPNTGELFF | TGCAGCGTTGAAGGGGTAGCGGGAGCGCCGAACACCGGGGAGCTGTTTTTT
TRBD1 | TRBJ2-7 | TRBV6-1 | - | CASRGTGSHEQYF | TGTGCCAGCAGGGGGACAGGGTCCCACGAGCAGTACTTC
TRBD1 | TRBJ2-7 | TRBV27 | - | CASTLPGQALRDYEQYF | TGTGCCAGCACCCTTCCGGGACAGGCCCTCCGAGACTACGAGCAGTACTTC
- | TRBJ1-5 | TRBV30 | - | CAWSLFGPKNQPQHF | TGTGCCTGGAGTCTGTTTGGTCCCAAAAATCAGCCCCAGCATTTT